This T cell receptor beta chain was found in a study of metastatic and nonmetastatic thyroid tumors. About the research overall: Samples came from malignant and benign thyroid patients, and repertoires were compared across blood and tumor or nodule tissue.

Study-wide findings and caveats: The study reportedly found significantly higher TCR beta diversity in malignant thyroid tumors than benign nodules, in blood and tumor.

This clone turned up a few times. No antigen is known for it. One end of the junction is discordant with germline, which a read error may explain. Different DNA sequences within this sample yield the same CDR3. Patients were all untreated before their thyroid surgery. Original handling: Variation in CDR3 across clinicopathological groups served as the basis for constructing a distant-metastasis classifier in papillary thyroid cancer. MiXCR re-clonotyped the PCR reads for TCRdb. The V and J calls, along with clone size, are taken from TCRdb and not from the paper's own processing. The sample yields 15,000 or so clones, 31% seen once. This CDR3 is built from 15 residues. The germline V gene has CDR1 LNHDA and CDR2 SQIVND (reference sequence).

Sequencing was carried out using blood. This TCR derives from a female donor with papillary thyroid cancer or a benign thyroid nodule (not recorded which). Some clones in this sample may be carry-over from other donors' samples. The chain is built from TRBV19 and TRBJ2-3; 14 nucleotides agree with TRBD2. This chain's CDR3 is CASTPGTSGGDTQYF. CDR3 nucleotides: TGTGCAAGTACGCCTGGGACTAGCGGGGGTGATACGCAGTATTTT.